This T cell receptor beta chain emerged from a study of blood T cell repertoires in COVID-19 (dated by TCRdb to between 2020 and 2021). In terms of the full investigation: Collaborator samples came from the United States, Italy and Spain and covered acute and convalescent phases of COVID-19. Where available, HLA class I and class II types were obtained from metadata supplied by the sample provider rather than from assay-based typing. A freely available public database, intended as a resource for researchers studying the immune response to SARS-CoV-2, is where the repertoires were released. The prospective study material was composed of cDNA or gDNA derived from T cells, B-cell-depleted T cells, or PBMCs. The dataset comprised deeply sampled blood TCRbeta repertoires from subjects exposed to, actively infected with, or recovered from COVID-19. The samples were drawn from the first 160 participants of the ongoing ImmuneRACE study and from 1,254 subjects provided by 6 global collaborators. Nearly every sample came with metadata listing a de-identified subject ID, COVID-19 status, age in years and sex.

TCRbeta CDR3 regions were amplified from genomic DNA using the immunoSEQ Assay, a bias-controlled multiplex PCR. On the authors' methods: The number of nucleated cells in each sample was estimated from the amplification of reference gene primers within the assay. To quantify the absolute abundance of each unique TCRbeta CDR3 rearrangement, sequence reads were collapsed and filtered. Productive Simpson clonality was computed per sample as the square root of Simpson's diversity index over productive rearrangements. TCRdb limited this immuneACCESS table to in-frame rearrangements with V and J called. A share of clones is missing; checked studies link under half to unresolved V genes, and the rest is unexplained. V, J and clone size reflect that table, while D and trimming were determined from the DNA. The sample table contains some 220,000 clones; only one count was recorded for about 93% of them. In total, the top ten clones hold about 0.79% of the sample.

In Seattle, one collaborating source enrolled patients while the infection was active and tracked those patients longitudinally over the course of disease. The collaborating institutions used their own protocols to collect whole blood in K2EDTA tubes. For TCRbeta analysis, collaborators shipped samples as frozen whole blood, isolated PBMCs, or DNA extracted from either of those sample types. CDR1 and CDR2, per the germline V gene, are ENHRY and SYGVKD. Measured from the cysteine to the phenylalanine, the CDR3 is 13 residues long. Only the CDR3 DNA is retained, 39 bases long and in frame from the first base. Relative to germline, V is missing 5 bases and J is missing 4 bases, with 2 bases of the junction outside any gene match. Comment on this clone: It has no known antigen specificity. No base-level quality is on record; no much larger clone is a single base apart.

The research as a whole found: How much clinical and demographic metadata was included differed by source and by participant, and the metadata was provided uncurated.

The sequence derives from a man aged 30 to 39 with COVID-19, enrolled during active disease. In this chain, TRBV10-3 is recombined with TRBJ1-3; 7 bases in between match TRBD1. The sample comprised peripheral blood. The CDR3 sequence is CAISQGEGNTIYF. The nucleotide sequence reads as follows: TGTGCCATCAGTCAGGGGGAGGGAAACACCATATATTTT.